Below, 22 T cell receptor beta chains from the same sample are listed, as sequenced in a study of blood T cell repertoires in COVID-19. Measured with immunoSEQ multiplex PCR; TCRdb has only the in-frame clones, and not every one. The sample contains 150,000 to 200,000 clones, about 87% of which appear only once. The sequenced sample was peripheral blood. These receptors all stem from a man aged 18 to 30 with active or convalescent COVID-19.

This clone occurred a few times. The V gene is TRBV27, the J gene TRBJ2-4; TRBD1 matches 11 bases. There are 13 residues in the CDR3. Germline CDR1 is MNHEY and CDR2 is SMNVEV (reference sequence). The V and J ends lost 10 bases and 9 bases, in that order; junction bases with no gene match: 8. The CDR3 DNA reads as TGTGCCACAGCCGGGACAGGGGGGAGCATTCAGTACTTC. Translating gives CATAGTGGSIQYF.

This rearrangement joins TRBV11-3 to TRBJ2-7; 8 bases are shared with TRBD1. The J segment lost 2 bases and the V segment lost 1 base, leaving 10 bases of the junction unmatched. Germline-derived CDR1 and CDR2 are SGHNT and YENEEA. The CDR3 contains 17 residues. The DNA of the CDR3 is TGTGCCAGCAGCTTAGTGGTCCAGGGGGCGGACGCCTACGAGCAGTACGTC. This encodes CASSLVVQGADAYEQYV.

The genes are TRBV5-1 and TRBJ2-7; tentatively, D is TRBD1 (6 bases). The germline gives CDR1 SGHRS, CDR2 YFSETQ. This CDR3 comprises 14 residues. Trimming shortened V by 0 bases and J by 0 bases, and 7 bases separated the two germline ends. CDR3 nucleotide sequence: TGCGCCAGCAGCTTGGCGACAGGCTCCTACGAGCAGTACTTC. This gives the protein CASSLATGSYEQYF.

Only a few counts were recorded for this clone. The J gene is TRBJ2-3, the V gene TRBV6-2 or TRBV6-3; tentative D call: TRBD2 (5 bases). Per the germline V gene, CDR1 is MNHEY and CDR2 is SVGEGT. Trimming stripped 2 bases from V and 6 bases from J, with 15 bases between. The CDR3 is made up of 15 amino acids. Here the CDR3 DNA reads TGTGCCAGCAGTTACCAAGCGGCCCTAGGGGATACGCAGTATTTT. This codes for CASSYQAALGDTQYF.

This clone was seen only once. The chain joins TRBV7-9 to TRBJ2-1, with 7 nucleotides matching TRBD2. V shed 5 bases, J shed 7 bases, and the junction held 5 bases outside the gene matches. Looked up from germline, CDR1 is SEHNR and CDR2 is FQNEAQ (reference sequence). The CDR3 spans 13 residues. The CDR3 nucleotides are TGTGCCAGCAGCCAAGGACTAGTTAATGAGCAGTTCTTC. Its translation: CASSQGLVNEQFF.

The CDR3 nucleotides read TGTGCCAGCAGTTCGACAGGACAGGGGAGGGTTGAAAAACTGTTTTTT. It codes for CASSSTGQGRVEKLFF. This sequence joins TRBV28 and TRBJ1-4, with 9 bases matching TRBD1. The CDR3 extends over 16 amino acids. The V gene end was trimmed by 4 bases and the J gene end by 7 bases; junction bases not matched to a gene: 10. Germline V lookup: CDR1 MDHEN, CDR2 SYDVKM.

This clone was observed a handful of times. The CDR3 reads CASSRDFATNEKLFF. The CDR3 DNA reads TGTGCCAGCAGTCGGGACTTTGCAACTAATGAAAAACTGTTTTTT. The chain has TRBV28 and TRBJ1-4; the D gene is possibly TRBD1 (5 bases). CDR1 and CDR2 from the germline V gene are MDHEN and SYDVKM. The CDR3 extends over 15 amino acids. V gave up 5 bases and J gave up 0 bases, with 10 bases separating them.

The gene calls are TRBV7-2 and TRBJ2-7, with D perhaps TRBD1 (6 bases). From germline, CDR1 is SGHTA and CDR2 FQGNSA. With 1 base removed from V and 5 bases from J, the gap between germline ends came to 12 bases. The CDR3 runs to 14 residues. DNA for the CDR3: TGTGCCAGCAGCTTAGGGACAGCAAGCGACGAGCAGTACTTC. Encoded protein: CASSLGTASDEQYF.

The V and J genes are TRBV2 and TRBJ2-2; TRBD2 agrees at 8 bases. Germline V CDR1 and CDR2: SNHLY, FYNNEI. The V segment lost 5 bases and the J segment 4 bases; nucleotides outside the gene matches: 6. The CDR3 length is 15 residues. The CDR3 DNA follows: TGTGCCAGCAGTAGAACCCTAGCGGGCACCGGGGAGCTGTTTTTT. Amino acids: CASSRTLAGTGELFF.

V and J are TRBV4-2 and TRBJ1-1; TRBD1 agrees at 7 bases. J was trimmed by 1 base and V by 1 base; bases with no gene match: 6. Per the germline V gene, CDR1 is LGHNA and CDR2 is YNFKEQ. This CDR3 is built from 16 residues. The CDR3 bases are TGTGCCAGCAGCCAAGTTAGGGCAGGGGGGAACACTGAAGCTTTCTTT. This sequence encodes CASSQVRAGGNTEAFF.

Here the CDR3 reads CASSIEGAYEQYV. The CDR3 DNA sequence: TGCGCCAGCTCCATCGAAGGGGCCTACGAGCAGTACGTC. The rearrangement links TRBV10-2 to TRBJ2-7; D is possibly TRBD1 (5 bases). This CDR3 spans 13 amino acids. Trimming removed 8 bases from V and 2 bases from J, with 13 bases in between. Germline V CDR1 and CDR2: WSHSY, SAAADI.

V is TRBV5-1 and J is TRBJ1-4; TRBD1 matches at 8 bases. Germline CDR1 is SGHRS and CDR2 is YFSETQ. This CDR3 has 14 amino acids. V shed 7 bases, J shed 8 bases, and the junction held 10 bases outside the gene matches. The CDR3 nucleotides read TGCGCCAGCGGTCAGCAGGGGGCGGGAGAAAAACTGTTTTTT. Encoded protein: CASGQQGAGEKLFF.

J is TRBJ1-2 and V is TRBV4-1; no clear D. Trimming left V 0 bases short and J 3 bases short, with 11 bases between. In germline, CDR1 is MGHRA, CDR2 YSYEKL. The CDR3 extends over 15 amino acids. The CDR3 protein is CASSQDKGSDYGYTF. The CDR3 region has the DNA TGCGCCAGCAGCCAAGATAAAGGGAGCGACTATGGCTACACCTTC.

The chain links TRBV7-7 to TRBJ2-7; 8 nucleotides line up with TRBD1. From germline, CDR1 is SSHAT and CDR2 FNYEAQ (reference sequence). V shed 1 base and J 5 bases; nucleotides not matched to a gene: 7. This CDR3 is built from 15 residues. As DNA, the CDR3 is TGTGCCAGCAGCTTAGGGCAGGGGGCGTACAACGAGCAGTACTTC. This encodes CASSLGQGAYNEQYF.

V is TRBV5-1 and J is TRBJ1-2; D is unclear. CDR1 and CDR2 from the germline V gene are SGHRS and YFSETQ. The V end lost 1 base, the J end lost 6 bases, and 7 bases lay between the germline ends. The CDR3 contains 12 residues. CDR3 sequence: CASSLTLDGYTF. CDR3 DNA: TGCGCCAGCAGCTTGACTCTGGATGGCTACACCTTC.

There are a few counts of this clone. The CDR3 DNA reads TGTGCCAGCAGCTTGGTAATTAGGGGCCGCGAGACCTTC. Translating gives CASSLVIRGRETF. This sequence joins TRBV5-5 and TRBJ1-2; D possibly corresponds to TRBD1 (5 bases). Looked up from germline, CDR1 is SGHKS and CDR2 is YYEKEE (reference sequence). V lost 0 bases and J 14 bases, leaving 17 bases between the germline ends. The CDR3 is 13 residues long.

V is TRBV4-1 and J is TRBJ1-2; 8 bases agree with TRBD1. This CDR3 contains 15 residues. V was pared by 3 bases and J by 6 bases, with 9 bases of the junction left unmatched. Germline lookup yields CDR1 MGHRA and CDR2 YSYEKL. CDR3 bases: TGCGCCAGCAGCCATGCCCGGACAGGGCGCAATGGCTACACCTTC. It yields the protein CASSHARTGRNGYTF.

This clone was recorded only once. A junction boundary mismatches the germline segment, possibly from a read error. Other DNA sequences in this sample translate to the same CDR3. The chain combines TRBV12-3 or TRBV12-4 with TRBJ1-1, with D perhaps TRBD1 (5 bases). The CDR3 length is 12 residues. The CDR3 spells CASSPAGTEAFF. The CDR3 bases are TGTGCCAGCAGTCCAGCAGGGACTGAAGCTTTTTTT.

V is TRBV5-1 and J is TRBJ1-1; D is perhaps TRBD1 (6 bases). Germline CDR1 reads SGHRS; CDR2 reads YFSETQ. V dropped 0 bases and J dropped 2 bases, with 14 bases sitting between them. CDR3 length: 16 amino acids. The CDR3 reads CASSLAGTGYNTEAFF. DNA of the CDR3: TGCGCCAGCAGCTTGGCGGGAACAGGGTACAACACTGAAGCTTTCTTT.

On this clone: Different DNA sequences within this sample yield the same CDR3. This chain joins TRBV28 and TRBJ1-2; the D is unclear. Per germline, CDR1 MDHEN and CDR2 SYDVKM. The CDR3 length is 12 residues. V lost 1 base and J lost 4, with 4 bases in between. The CDR3 bases are TGTGCCAGCAGTTTATCCAGCTATGGCTACACCTTC. Protein: CASSLSSYGYTF.

This rearrangement joins TRBV9 to TRBJ2-3, with D maybe TRBD2 (5 bases). The V gene lost 0 bases and the J gene lost 1 base, with 12 bases spanning the gap. Per germline, CDR1 SGDLS and CDR2 YYNGEE. The CDR3 has 16 amino acids. The CDR3 DNA is TGTGCCAGCAGCGTAGGTCTAGCCCTTGGCACAGATACGCAGTATTTT. This sequence encodes CASSVGLALGTDTQYF.

The chain is built from TRBV20-1 and TRBJ2-5; the D gene is possibly TRBD2 (6 bases). Germline V gene lookup returns CDR1 DFQATT and CDR2 SNEGSKA (reference sequence). The CDR3 consists of 11 residues. The CDR3 DNA reads TGCAGGGTCGGGAGATCGGAGACCCAGTACTTC. Protein sequence: CRVGRSETQYF.